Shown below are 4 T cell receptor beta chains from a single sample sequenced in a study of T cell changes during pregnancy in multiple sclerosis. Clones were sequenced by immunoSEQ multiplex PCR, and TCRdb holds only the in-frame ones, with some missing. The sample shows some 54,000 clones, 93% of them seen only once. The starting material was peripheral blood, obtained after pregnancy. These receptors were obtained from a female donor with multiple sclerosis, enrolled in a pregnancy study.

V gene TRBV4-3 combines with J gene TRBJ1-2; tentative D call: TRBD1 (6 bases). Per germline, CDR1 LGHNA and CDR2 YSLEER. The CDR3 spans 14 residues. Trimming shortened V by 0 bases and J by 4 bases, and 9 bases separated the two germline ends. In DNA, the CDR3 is TGCGCCAGCAGCCAAGATAGGGGGAGCTATGGCTACACCTTC. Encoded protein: CASSQDRGSYGYTF.

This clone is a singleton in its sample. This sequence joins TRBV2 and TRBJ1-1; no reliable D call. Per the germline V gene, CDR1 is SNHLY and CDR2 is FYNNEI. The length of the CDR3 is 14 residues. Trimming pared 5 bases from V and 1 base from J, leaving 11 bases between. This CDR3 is CASSKHVANTEAFF. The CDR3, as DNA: TGTGCCAGCAGTAAACACGTGGCGAACACTGAAGCTTTCTTT. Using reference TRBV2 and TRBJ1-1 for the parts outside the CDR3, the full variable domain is EPEVTQTPSHQVTQMGQEVILRCVPISNHLYFYWYRQILGQKVEFLVSFYNNEISEKSEIFDDQFSVERPDGSNFTLKIRSTKLEDSAMYFCASSKHVANTEAFFGQGTRLTVV.

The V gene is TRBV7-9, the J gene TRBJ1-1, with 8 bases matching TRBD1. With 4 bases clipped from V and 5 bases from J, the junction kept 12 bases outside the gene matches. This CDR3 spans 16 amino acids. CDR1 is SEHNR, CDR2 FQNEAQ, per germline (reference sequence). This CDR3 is CASSSTGDPWGTEAFF. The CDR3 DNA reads TGTGCCAGCAGCTCGACAGGGGATCCCTGGGGTACTGAAGCTTTCTTT.

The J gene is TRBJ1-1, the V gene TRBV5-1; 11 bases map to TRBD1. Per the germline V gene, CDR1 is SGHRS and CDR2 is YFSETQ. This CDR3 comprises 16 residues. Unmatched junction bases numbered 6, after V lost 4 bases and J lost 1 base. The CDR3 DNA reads TGCGCCAGCAGCGATTGGGACAGGGGGGCGAACACTGAAGCTTTCTTT. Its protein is CASSDWDRGANTEAFF.